The sequence of this T cell receptor (beta chain) was determined in a study of blood T cells in healthy people across ages. Study as a whole: Template switching captured about one barcoded beta molecule per two T cells.

With V trimmed by 5 bases and J by 5 bases, 11 bases remained unmatched. CDR3 size: 16 residues. Germline CDR1 is SSHAT and CDR2 is FNYEAQ (reference sequence). Primed by a sample-barcoded 5' primer and a J-beta primer mix, a second PCR proceeded for roughly 6 to 12 cycles. One entry per CDR3 protein, called by TCRdb with MiXCR from the 5' RACE reads. Of 1.5 million to 2 million distinct CDR3 sequences listed, roughly 30% are singletons. Material: blood. The V gene is TRBV7-7, the J gene TRBJ2-7, with 11 bases fitting TRBD1. The sequence came from a woman aged 25 to 39 in good health. The CDR3: CASSPYNPGQGDEQYF. CDR3 DNA sequence: TGTGCCAGCAGCCCGTATAATCCGGGACAGGGGGACGAGCAGTACTTC.